The T cell receptor beta chain described here comes from a study of tumor-infiltrating lymphocytes in primary liver carcinoma. The overall study: The patient population consisted of men and women between 30 and 69 years of age. Sequencing of the samples generated roughly 3.65 to 7.5 million productive TCRbeta reads, with similar yields across tissue types.

Between roughly 18 and 30 mg of unsorted bulk tissue served as the source from which RNA and DNA were co-extracted. Tumor samples all exceeded 80% viable tumor cells. The count of this clonotype is one. Mismatch with germline at one junction end may stem from a read error. Germline V gives CDR1 MDHEN, CDR2 SYDVKM. This CDR3 has 17 amino acids. Starting from around 0.45 ug of total RNA, TCR beta cDNA was produced with a primer in the constant region. Three nested multiplex PCR rounds, a slightly modified ARM-PCR, produced the libraries for TCR beta. For roughly 10 cycles apiece, the opening two PCR rounds ran with TRBV1-TRBV30 forward primers and a C-beta reverse primer. MiXCR, applied by TCRdb to the multiplex PCR reads, yields one record per CDR3 protein. Here the sample spans approximately 99,000 distinct CDR3 sequences, roughly 69% being singletons.

The clonotype originates from a woman aged 55-69 years with primary liver carcinoma and hepatitis B virus infection. The sequencing sample was made of liver tumor tissue from sampling region 5. Specified subset: tumor region T5, tumor centre. V usage is TRBV28 and J usage is TRBJ2-2, with TRBD2 matching over 11 bases. CDR3 residues: CTSSSTGTSGNTGELFF. The CDR3 coding sequence is TGTACCAGCAGCAGTACAGGGACTAGCGGGAACACCGGGGAGCTGTTTTTT. The whole variable domain, filled in from reference TRBV28 and TRBJ2-2, reads DVKVTQSSRYLVKRTGEKVFLECVQDMDHENMFWYRQDPGLGLRLIYFSYDVKMKEKGDIPEGYSVSREKKERFSLILESASTNQTSMYLCTSSSTGTSGNTGELFFGEGSRLTVL.